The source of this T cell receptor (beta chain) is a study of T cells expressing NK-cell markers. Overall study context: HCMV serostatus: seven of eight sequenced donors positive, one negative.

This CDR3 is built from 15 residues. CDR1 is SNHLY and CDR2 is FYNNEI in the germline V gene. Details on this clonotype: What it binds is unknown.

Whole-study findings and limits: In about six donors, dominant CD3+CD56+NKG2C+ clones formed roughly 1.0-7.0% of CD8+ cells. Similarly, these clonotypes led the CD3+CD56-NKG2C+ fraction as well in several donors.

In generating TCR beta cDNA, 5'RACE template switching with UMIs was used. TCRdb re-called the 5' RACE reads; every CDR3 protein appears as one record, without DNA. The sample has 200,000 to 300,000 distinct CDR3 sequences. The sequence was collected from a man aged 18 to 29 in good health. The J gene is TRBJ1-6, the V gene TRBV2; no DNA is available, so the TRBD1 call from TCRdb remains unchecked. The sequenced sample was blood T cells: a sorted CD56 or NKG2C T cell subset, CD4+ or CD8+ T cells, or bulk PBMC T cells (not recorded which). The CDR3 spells CASSESTGAREPLHF.